The entry below describes one TCR beta chain. This clonotype was detected a few times. The specificity of this receptor is unknown. No clone much larger than this one lies a single base away; base qualities are absent. Ophthalmopathy patients had moderately to severely active disease, Clinical Activity Score of at least 3, NOSPECS grade of at least 4, and disease duration under 3 months. Patients with other autoimmune diseases, uncontrolled infections, pregnancy or lactation were excluded from the study. Diagnosis was based on clinical symptoms, serum thyroxine, TRAb, thyroid ultrasound and orbital computed tomography. Ficoll-Paque density gradient centrifugation was used to isolate PBMCs from 10 ml of fresh peripheral blood. Total RNA was extracted with Trizol reagent and quality-checked on an Agilent 2100 Bioanalyzer. This record comes from a study of Graves' ophthalmopathy and Graves' hyperthyroidism (dated by TCRdb to the late 2010s). Concerning the study at large: Peripheral blood was collected at initial diagnosis, before any treatment. The study used TCR beta repertoire signatures to distinguish Graves' ophthalmopathy from Graves' hyperthyroidism and to predict progression to ophthalmopathy. In total, 135 blood samples were TCR-sequenced: approximately 42 ophthalmopathy, roughly 80 hyperthyroidism and 17 hyperthyroidism-to-ophthalmopathy patients. A discovery set of 95 to 100 patients (under 45 ophthalmopathy, approximately 58 stable hyperthyroidism) was enrolled to explore V-J signatures distinguishing ophthalmopathy from hyperthyroidism. For independent validation, a separate cohort was made up of 18 hyperthyroidism patients plus 17 patients who later progressed from hyperthyroidism to ophthalmopathy. In roughly six hyperthyroidism patients, T-cell repertoires of thyroid tissue and blood were compared. Once sampling was done, hyperthyroidism patients were given methimazole at a starting dose of 30 mg daily, while ophthalmopathy patients were given high-dose intravenous methylprednisolone.

TCR beta CDR3 regions were amplified from RNA transcripts for repertoire sequencing. The first round of RT-PCR was done with HTBI primers and the Qiagen OneStep RT-PCR kit, and was followed by a second round of multiplex PCR, then size selection and purification. Libraries were sequenced paired-end with 100 bp reads on an Illumina HiSeq2000. The source study handled its data this way. SOAPnuke was used for read processing, and reads with adapters, uncalled bases, a mean Phred below 15, or no exact constant-primer or identifier match were discarded. COPE v1.2.5 was used to merge the high-quality paired reads. Each unique nucleotide sequence was defined as a clonotype, and clonotypes were aligned to IMGT TRB V, D and J references with MiTCR v1.1. The analysis was limited to V-J combinations with a frequency above 0.0001, which together covered more than 99% of repertoires. A TCR clonal expansion and chaos score per V-J combination was defined as the ratio of F50 clonal expansion to chaos observed in the TCRdist matrix. Welch's t-statistics and random forest were used to reduce features to about 13 V-J combinations, which were fed into a naive Bayes classifier. Thyroid-blood repertoire similarity was quantified with the Morisita-Horn index. TCRdb reanalyzed the raw reads on its own, using fastp at Q25 for trimming and MiXCR for clone calling, and kept in-frame beta chains. Each entry merges the rows of one CDR3 protein and shows their most common DNA and genes. Here the V and J calls rest on TCRdb's processing, not on the authors' analysis. A total of approximately 700,000 distinct CDR3 sequences appear in this sample, approximately 40% of them only once. The ten largest clones capture approximately 43% of the sample.

General study outcomes and caveats: Most of the expanded thyroid clonotypes with a frequency above 0.001 were also detected in blood, and it was suggested that the thyroid immune response may be reflected by blood repertoires. No statistical method was used to predetermine the sample size, and group allocation was not hidden from the investigators. The 13-signature model separated ophthalmopathy from stable hyperthyroidism with about 86% sensitivity and about 81% specificity in cross-validation, and 80%/75% in the test set. In validation, the model predicted ophthalmopathy progression with nearly 71% sensitivity and approximately 75% specificity; 12 predicted patients were CT-confirmed with GO in a median of approximately 6.2 months.

V is shortened by 6 bases, J by 11 bases, and the region joining them spans 19 bases. As encoded in the germline V gene (reference sequence), CDR1 is SEHNR while CDR2 is FQNEAQ. The CDR3 numbers 13 residues from cysteine through phenylalanine. Of all the DNA, just the CDR3 is kept, 39 bases in frame from base 1. The receptor chain draws on TRBV7-9 and TRBJ1-1; the D gene assignment is ambiguous. This TCR derives from an adult man with Graves' ophthalmopathy. Sequencing was done on a sample of peripheral blood. The CDR3 protein sequence reads: CASSFRYRSPAFF. The nucleotides read TGTGCCAGCAGTTTCAGATACCGCAGCCCGGCTTTCTTT.